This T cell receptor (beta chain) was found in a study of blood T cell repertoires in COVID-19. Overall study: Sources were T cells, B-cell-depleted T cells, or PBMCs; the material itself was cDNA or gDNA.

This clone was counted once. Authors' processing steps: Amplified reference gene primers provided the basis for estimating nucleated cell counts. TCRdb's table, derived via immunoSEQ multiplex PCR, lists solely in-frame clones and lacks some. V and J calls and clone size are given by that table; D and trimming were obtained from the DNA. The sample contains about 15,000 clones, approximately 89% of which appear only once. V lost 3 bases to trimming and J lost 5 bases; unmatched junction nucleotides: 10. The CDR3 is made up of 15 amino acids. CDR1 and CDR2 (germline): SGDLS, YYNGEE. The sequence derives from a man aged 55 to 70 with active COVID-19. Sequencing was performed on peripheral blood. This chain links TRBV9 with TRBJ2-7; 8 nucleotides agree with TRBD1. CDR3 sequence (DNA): TGTGCCAGCAGCGACTCCTGGCAGGGGGCCCACGAGCAGTACTTC. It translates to CASSDSWQGAHEQYF.